This TCR beta chain is drawn from a study of cytomegalovirus exposure and HLA in healthy donors. V lost 5 bases, J lost 1 base, and 9 bases stayed unmatched. Germline loops: CDR1 MDHEN, CDR2 SYDVKM. The CDR3 runs to 16 residues. The PCR ran on 60 Vbeta and 13 Jbeta primers. Profiled with immunoSEQ multiplex PCR; TCRdb holds only in-frame clones, not every one. The table includes just over 150,000 clones, around 84% detected once. The sequenced sample was PBMCs. The TCR sequence derives from a man aged 45-65 years in good health and CMV-seropositive. The chain is built from TRBV28 and TRBJ1-1; 8 nucleotides agree with TRBD1. The CDR3 here is CASSPKIGQGNTEAFF. In DNA, the CDR3 is TGTGCCAGCAGTCCCAAAATTGGACAGGGGAACACTGAAGCTTTCTTT.